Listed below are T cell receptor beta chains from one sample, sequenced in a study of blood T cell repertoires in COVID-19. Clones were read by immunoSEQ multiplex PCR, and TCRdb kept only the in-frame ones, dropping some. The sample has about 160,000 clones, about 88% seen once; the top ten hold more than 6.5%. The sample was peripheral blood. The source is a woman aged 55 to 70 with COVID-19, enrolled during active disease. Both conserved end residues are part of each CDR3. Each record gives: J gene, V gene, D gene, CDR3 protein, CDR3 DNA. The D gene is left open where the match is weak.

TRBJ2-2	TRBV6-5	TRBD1	CASTRQGEIAGELFF	TGTGCCAGCACCCGACAGGGGGAGATCGCCGGGGAGCTGTTTTTT
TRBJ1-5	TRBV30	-	CAWSVGAGNQPQHF	TGTGCCTGGAGTGTAGGGGCGGGGAATCAGCCCCAGCATTTT
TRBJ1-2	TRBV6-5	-	CASRFRDTNPRYTF	TGTGCCAGCAGATTCCGGGACACCAACCCCCGCTACACCTTC
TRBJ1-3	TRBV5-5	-	CASSWTGVGSGNTIYF	TGTGCCAGCAGCTGGACGGGGGTTGGATCTGGAAACACCATATATTTT
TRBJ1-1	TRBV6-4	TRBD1	CASKGQGLNTEAFF	TGTGCCAGCAAAGGACAGGGGCTGAACACTGAAGCTTTCTTT
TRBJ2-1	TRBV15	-	CATSRTKGVANNEQFF	TGTGCCACCAGCAGGACGAAAGGGGTAGCTAACAATGAGCAGTTCTTC
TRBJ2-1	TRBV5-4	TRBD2	CASSLGSGVDEQFF	TGTGCCAGCAGCTTGGGTAGCGGGGTTGACGAGCAGTTCTTC
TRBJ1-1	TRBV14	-	CASSQVLVADTEAFF	TGTGCCAGCAGCCAAGTTCTGGTAGCGGACACTGAAGCTTTCTTT
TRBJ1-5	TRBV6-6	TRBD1	CASSSGDRGSNQPQHF	TGTGCCAGCAGTTCCGGTGACAGGGGGAGCAATCAGCCCCAGCATTTT
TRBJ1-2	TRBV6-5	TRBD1	CAAGQRADNYGYTF	TGTGCCGCGGGACAGCGCGCTGATAACTATGGCTACACCTTC